Included here is one T cell receptor (beta chain) sequence, with context. This entry is derived from a study of blood T cell repertoires in COVID-19. V lost 4 bases to trimming and J lost 5 bases, with 19 bases between them. Germline assignment: CDR1 SGHTA and CDR2 FQGTGA. CDR3 length: 16 residues. TCRdb's copy holds only in-frame clones and misses some; the assay was immunoSEQ multiplex PCR. The table lists around 330,000 clones, roughly 90% of them singletons. The chain couples TRBV7-3 to TRBJ2-3, with a weak D call TRBD2 (6 bases). This TCR derives from a woman aged 45-59 years with active or convalescent COVID-19. The sample was peripheral blood. DNA of the CDR3: TGTGCCAGCAGCTCTCCGACTTCAGCGGGTGGAGATACGCAGTATTTT. Its translation is CASSSPTSAGGDTQYF.